The subject of this entry is one T cell receptor (beta chain). This sample is drawn from a study of blood T cell repertoires in COVID-19. Study context: Acute-phase and convalescent COVID-19 samples originated in the United States, Italy and Spain. In each case, the material was cDNA or gDNA derived from T cells, B-cell-depleted T cells, or PBMCs.

This CDR3 comprises 15 residues. Germline CDR1 reads LGHNA; CDR2 reads YSLEER. V gave up 1 base and J gave up 1 base; unmatched junction bases: 3. Per the original methods: Nucleated cell counts were estimated from reference gene primer amplification. The method was immunoSEQ multiplex PCR; TCRdb's version includes in-frame clones alone and lacks a portion of them. V, J and clone size derive from that table, while D and trimming were established from the DNA sequence. The table shows around 27,000 clones, with roughly 84% occurring only once. This TCR was sampled from a human donor in a cohort sampled during active COVID-19. The sample consisted of peripheral blood. The J gene is TRBJ2-7, the V gene TRBV4-3; 8 positions match TRBD2. CDR3 nucleotides: TGCGCCAGCAGCCAAGGGACTAGCCATTCCTACGAGCAGTACTTC. This encodes CASSQGTSHSYEQYF.